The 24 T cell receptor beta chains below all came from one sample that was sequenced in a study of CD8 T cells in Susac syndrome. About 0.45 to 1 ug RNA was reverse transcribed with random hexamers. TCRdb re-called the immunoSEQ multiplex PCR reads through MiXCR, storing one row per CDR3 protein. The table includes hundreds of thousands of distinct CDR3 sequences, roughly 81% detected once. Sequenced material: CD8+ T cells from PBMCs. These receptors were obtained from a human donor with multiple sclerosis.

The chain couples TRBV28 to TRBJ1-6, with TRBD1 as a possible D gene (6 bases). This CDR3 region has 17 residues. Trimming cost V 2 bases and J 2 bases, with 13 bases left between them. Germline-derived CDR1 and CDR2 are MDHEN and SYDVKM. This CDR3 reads CASSLPTTGPYNSPLHF. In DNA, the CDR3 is TGTGCCAGCAGTTTACCGACGACAGGCCCCTATAATTCACCCCTCCACTTT. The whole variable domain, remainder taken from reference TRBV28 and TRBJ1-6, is DVKVTQSSRYLVKRTGEKVFLECVQDMDHENMFWYRQDPGLGLRLIYFSYDVKMKEKGDIPEGYSVSREKKERFSLILESASTNQTSMYLCASSLPTTGPYNSPLHFGNGTRLTVT.

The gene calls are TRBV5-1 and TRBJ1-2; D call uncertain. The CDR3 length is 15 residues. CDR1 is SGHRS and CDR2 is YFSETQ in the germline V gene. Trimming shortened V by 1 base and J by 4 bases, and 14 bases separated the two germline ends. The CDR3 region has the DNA TGCGCCAGCAGCTTGACTGGGCCCGGTAGCTATGGCTACACCTTC. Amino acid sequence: CASSLTGPGSYGYTF.

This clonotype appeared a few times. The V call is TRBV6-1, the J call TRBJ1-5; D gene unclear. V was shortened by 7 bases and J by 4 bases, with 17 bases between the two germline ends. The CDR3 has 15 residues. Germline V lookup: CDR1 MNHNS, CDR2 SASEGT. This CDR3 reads CASKVKAAGNQPQHF. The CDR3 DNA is TGTGCCAGCAAAGTTAAAGCGGCGGGAAATCAGCCCCAGCATTTT.

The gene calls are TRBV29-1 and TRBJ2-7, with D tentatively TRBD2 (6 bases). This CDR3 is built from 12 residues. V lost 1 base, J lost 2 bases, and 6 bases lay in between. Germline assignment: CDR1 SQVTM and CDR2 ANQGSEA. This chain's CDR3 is CSVEGTTYEQYF. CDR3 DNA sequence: TGCAGCGTTGAAGGGACTACCTACGAGCAGTACTTC.

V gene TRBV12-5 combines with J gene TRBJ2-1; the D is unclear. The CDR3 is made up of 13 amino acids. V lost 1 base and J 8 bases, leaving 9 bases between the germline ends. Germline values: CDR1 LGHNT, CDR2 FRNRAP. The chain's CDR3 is CASGLDRRYEQFF. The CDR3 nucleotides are TGTGCTAGTGGTTTGGACCGCCGTTATGAGCAGTTCTTC.

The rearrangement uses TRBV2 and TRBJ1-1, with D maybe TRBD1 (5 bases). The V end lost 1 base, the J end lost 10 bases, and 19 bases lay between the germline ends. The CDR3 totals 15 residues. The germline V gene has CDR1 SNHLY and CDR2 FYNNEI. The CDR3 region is CASSEDRGRSRRAFF. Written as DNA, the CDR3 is TGTGCCAGCAGTGAAGACCGGGGGAGGTCGCGTAGAGCTTTCTTT.

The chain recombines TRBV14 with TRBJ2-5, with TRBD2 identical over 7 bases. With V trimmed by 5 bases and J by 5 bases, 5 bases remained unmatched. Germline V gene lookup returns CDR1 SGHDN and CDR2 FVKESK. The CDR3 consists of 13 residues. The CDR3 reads CASSDLADETQYF. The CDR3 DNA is TGTGCCAGCAGCGACCTAGCGGACGAGACCCAGTACTTC.

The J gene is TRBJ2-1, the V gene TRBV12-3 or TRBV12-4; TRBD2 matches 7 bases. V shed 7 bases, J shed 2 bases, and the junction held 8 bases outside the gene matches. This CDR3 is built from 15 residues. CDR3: CASTWGLSPYNEQFF. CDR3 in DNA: TGTGCCAGCACATGGGGACTATCGCCCTACAATGAGCAGTTCTTC.

CDR3 sequence: CASSQRTSLQETQYF. In DNA form, the CDR3 reads TGCGCCAGCAGCCAACGGACTAGCCTCCAAGAGACCCAGTACTTC. V is TRBV4-1 and J is TRBJ2-5, with TRBD2 identical over 8 bases. Germline CDR1 reads MGHRA; CDR2 reads YSYEKL. The CDR3 is made up of 15 amino acids. J lost 1 base, V lost 2 bases, and 3 bases had no gene match.

The CDR3 DNA reads TGTGCCAGCAGTTCTTATTCGACCCAGTACTTC. Its protein product is CASSSYSTQYF. The chain couples TRBV27 to TRBJ2-5; D not resolved. The CDR3 runs 11 residues. V was shortened by 4 bases and J by 7 bases, with 7 bases between the two germline ends. Germline V lookup: CDR1 MNHEY, CDR2 SMNVEV (reference sequence).

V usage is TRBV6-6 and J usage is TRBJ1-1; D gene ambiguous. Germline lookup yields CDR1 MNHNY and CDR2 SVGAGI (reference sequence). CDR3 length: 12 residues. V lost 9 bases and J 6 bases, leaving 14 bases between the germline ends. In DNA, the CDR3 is TGTGCCAGTTCCCCCGGAGGTCCTGAAGCTTTCTTT. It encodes CASSPGGPEAFF.

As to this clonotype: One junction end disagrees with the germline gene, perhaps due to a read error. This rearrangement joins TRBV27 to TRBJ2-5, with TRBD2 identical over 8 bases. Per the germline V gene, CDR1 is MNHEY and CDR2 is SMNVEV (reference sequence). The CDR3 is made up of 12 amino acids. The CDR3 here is CSSGRNQETQYF. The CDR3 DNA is TGTTCCAGCGGGAGAAACCAAGAGACCCAGTACTTC.

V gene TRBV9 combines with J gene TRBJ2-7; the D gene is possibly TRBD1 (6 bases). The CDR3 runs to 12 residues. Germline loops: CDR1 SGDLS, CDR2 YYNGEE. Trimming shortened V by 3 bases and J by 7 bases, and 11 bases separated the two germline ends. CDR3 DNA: TGTGCCAGCAGCGGGGGGCCCGGGGAGCAGTACTTC. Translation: CASSGGPGEQYF.

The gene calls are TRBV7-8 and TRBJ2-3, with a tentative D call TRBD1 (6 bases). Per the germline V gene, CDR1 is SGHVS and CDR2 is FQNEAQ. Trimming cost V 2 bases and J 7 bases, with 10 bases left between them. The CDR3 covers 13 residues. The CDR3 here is CASSLRTANTQYF. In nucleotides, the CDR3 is TGTGCCAGCAGCTTAAGGACAGCCAATACGCAGTATTTT.

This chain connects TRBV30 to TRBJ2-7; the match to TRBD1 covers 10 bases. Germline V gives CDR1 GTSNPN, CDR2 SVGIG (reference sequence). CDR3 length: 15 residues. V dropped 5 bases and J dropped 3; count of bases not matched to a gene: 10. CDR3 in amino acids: CAWGRWTGGIYEQYF. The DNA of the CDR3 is TGTGCCTGGGGTAGATGGACAGGGGGAATCTACGAGCAGTACTTC. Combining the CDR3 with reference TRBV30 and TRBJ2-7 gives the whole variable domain SQTIHQWPATLVQPVGSPLSLECTVEGTSNPNLYWYRQAAGRGLQLLFYSVGIGQISSEVPQNLSASRPQDRQFILSSKKLLLSDSGFYLCAWGRWTGGIYEQYFGPGTRLTVT.

CDR3 DNA sequence: TGTGCCAGCAGCAGACCTAAGAGTCAGATCAACACTGAAGCTTTCTTT. This encodes CASSRPKSQINTEAFF. The chain combines TRBV7-8 with TRBJ1-1; D is unclear. Germline CDR1 SGHVS, CDR2 FQNEAQ. Trimming cost V 5 bases and J 2 bases, with 18 bases left between them. The CDR3 has 16 amino acids.

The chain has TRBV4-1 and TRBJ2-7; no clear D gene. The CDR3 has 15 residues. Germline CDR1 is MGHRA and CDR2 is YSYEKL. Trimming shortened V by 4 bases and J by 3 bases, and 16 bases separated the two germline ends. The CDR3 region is CASSPKTGRDYEQYF. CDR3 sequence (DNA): TGCGCCAGCAGCCCGAAAACCGGGCGCGACTACGAGCAGTACTTC.

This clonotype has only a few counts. This CDR3 is CASSILGLSSYEQYF. DNA of the CDR3: TGTGCCAGTAGTATTTTGGGACTCAGCTCCTACGAGCAGTACTTC. This chain links TRBV19 with TRBJ2-7, with TRBD2 as a possible D gene (6 bases). The CDR3 length is 15 residues. Trimming left V 3 bases short and J 0 bases short, with 12 bases between. In germline, CDR1 is LNHDA, CDR2 SQIVND (reference sequence).

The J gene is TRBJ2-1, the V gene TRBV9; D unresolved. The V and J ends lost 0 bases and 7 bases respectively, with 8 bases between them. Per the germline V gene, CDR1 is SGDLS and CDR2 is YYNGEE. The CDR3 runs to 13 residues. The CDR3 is CASSVAPMNEQFF. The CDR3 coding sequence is TGTGCCAGCAGCGTAGCCCCTATGAATGAGCAGTTCTTC.

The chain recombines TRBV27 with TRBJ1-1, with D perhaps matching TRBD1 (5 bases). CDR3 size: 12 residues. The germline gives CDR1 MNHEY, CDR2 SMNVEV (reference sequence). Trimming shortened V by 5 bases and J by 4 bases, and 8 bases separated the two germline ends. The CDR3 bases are TGTGCCAGCAGTCAGGGTTCCACTGAAGCTTTCTTT. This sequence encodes CASSQGSTEAFF.

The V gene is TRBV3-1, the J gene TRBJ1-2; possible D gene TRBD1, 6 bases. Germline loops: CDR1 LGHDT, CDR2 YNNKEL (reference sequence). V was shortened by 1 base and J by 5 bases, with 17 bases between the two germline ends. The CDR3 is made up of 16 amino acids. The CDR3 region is CASSQGIGNRAYGYTF. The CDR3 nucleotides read TGTGCCAGCAGCCAAGGAATAGGTAACAGGGCGTATGGCTACACCTTC. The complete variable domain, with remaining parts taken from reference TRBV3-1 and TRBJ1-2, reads DTAVSQTPKYLVTQMGNDKSIKCEQNLGHDTMYWYKQDSKKFLKIMFSYNNKELIINETVPNRFSPKSPDKAHLNLHINSLELGDSAVYFCASSQGIGNRAYGYTFGSGTRLTVV.

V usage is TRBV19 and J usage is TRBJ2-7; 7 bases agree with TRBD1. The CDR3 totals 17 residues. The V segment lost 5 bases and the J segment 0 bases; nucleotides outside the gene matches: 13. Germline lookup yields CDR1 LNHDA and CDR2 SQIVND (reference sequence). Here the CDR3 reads CASSPLYRGLSSYEQYF. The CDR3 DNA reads TGTGCCAGTAGTCCCCTTTACAGGGGTCTGAGCTCCTACGAGCAGTACTTC.

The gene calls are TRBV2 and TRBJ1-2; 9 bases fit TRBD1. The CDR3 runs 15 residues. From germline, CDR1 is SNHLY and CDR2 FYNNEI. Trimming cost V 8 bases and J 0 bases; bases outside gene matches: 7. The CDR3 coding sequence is TGTGCCAGCGGGGGACAGGGAGATACTAACTATGGCTACACCTTC. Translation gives CASGGQGDTNYGYTF.

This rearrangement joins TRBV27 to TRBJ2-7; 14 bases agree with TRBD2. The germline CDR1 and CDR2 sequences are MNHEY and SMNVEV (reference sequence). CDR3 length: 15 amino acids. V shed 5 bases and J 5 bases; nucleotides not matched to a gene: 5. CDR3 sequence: CASSLGTSGRHEQYF. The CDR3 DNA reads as TGTGCCAGCAGTCTTGGGACTAGCGGGAGACACGAGCAGTACTTC.